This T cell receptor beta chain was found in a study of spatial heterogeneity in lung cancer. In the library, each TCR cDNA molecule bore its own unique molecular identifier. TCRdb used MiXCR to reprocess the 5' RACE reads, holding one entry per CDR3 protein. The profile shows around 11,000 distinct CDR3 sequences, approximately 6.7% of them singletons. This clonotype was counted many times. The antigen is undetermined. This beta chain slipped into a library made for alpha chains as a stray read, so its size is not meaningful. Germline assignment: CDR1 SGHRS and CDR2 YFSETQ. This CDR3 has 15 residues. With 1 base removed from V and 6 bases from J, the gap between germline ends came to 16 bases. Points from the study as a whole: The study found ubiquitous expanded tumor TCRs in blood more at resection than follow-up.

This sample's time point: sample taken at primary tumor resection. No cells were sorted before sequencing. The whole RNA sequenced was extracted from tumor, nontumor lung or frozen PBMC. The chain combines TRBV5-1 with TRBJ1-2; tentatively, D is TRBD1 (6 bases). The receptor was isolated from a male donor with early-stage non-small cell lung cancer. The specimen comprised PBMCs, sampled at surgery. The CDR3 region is CASSLTQSRGDGYTF. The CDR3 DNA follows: TGCGCCAGCAGCTTGACCCAATCCAGGGGTGATGGCTACACCTTC.